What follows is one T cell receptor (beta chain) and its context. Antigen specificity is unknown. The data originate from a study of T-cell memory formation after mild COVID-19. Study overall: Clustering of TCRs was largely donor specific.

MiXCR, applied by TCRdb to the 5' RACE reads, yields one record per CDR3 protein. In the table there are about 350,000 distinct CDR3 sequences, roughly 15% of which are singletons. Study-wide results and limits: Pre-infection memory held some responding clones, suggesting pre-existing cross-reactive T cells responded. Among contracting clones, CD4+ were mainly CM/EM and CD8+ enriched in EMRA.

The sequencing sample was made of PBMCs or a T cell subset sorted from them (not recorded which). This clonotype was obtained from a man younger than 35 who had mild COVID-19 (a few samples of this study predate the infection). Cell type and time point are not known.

CDR3 sequence reads: CASSVTPTLGGTQYF. CDR3 DNA: TGTGCCAGCAGCGTCACCCCCACTTTGGGGGGGACCCAGTACTTC. This chain links TRBV7-2 with TRBJ2-5, with D maybe TRBD2 (6 bases). Germline CDR1 reads SGHTA; CDR2 reads FQGNSA. The CDR3 runs to 15 residues. V was cut by 5 bases and J by 7 bases, with 20 bases left in between.